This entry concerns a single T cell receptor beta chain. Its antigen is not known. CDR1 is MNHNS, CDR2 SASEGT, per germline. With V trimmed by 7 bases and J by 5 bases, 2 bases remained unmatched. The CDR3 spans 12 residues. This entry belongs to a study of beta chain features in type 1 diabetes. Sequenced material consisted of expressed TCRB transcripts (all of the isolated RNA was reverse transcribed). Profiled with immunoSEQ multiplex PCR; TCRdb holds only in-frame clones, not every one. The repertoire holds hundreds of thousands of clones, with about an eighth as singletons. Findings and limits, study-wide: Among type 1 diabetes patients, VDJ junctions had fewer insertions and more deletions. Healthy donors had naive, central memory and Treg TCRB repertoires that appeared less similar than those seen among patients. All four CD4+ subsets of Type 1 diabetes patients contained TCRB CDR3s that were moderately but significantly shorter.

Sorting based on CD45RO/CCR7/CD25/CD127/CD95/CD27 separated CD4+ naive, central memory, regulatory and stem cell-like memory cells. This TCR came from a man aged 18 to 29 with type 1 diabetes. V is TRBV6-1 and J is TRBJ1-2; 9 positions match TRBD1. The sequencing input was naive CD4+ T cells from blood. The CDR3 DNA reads TGTGCCAGCAATGGACAGGGGTATGGCTACACCTTC. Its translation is CASNGQGYGYTF.